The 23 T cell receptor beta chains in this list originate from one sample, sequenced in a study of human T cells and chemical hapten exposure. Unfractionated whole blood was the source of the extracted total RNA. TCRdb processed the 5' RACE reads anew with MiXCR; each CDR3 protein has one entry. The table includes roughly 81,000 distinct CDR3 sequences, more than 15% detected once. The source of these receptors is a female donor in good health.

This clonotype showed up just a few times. The CDR3 DNA reads TGTGCCAGCAGTTTGGGGGGCGCTGAAGCTTTCTTT. Translating gives CASSLGGAEAFF. The chain carries TRBV12-3 or TRBV12-4 and TRBJ1-1, with a tentative D call TRBD1 (6 bases). The CDR3 totals 12 residues. The ends were cut back, 3 bases at V and 6 bases at J, with 8 bases in the middle.

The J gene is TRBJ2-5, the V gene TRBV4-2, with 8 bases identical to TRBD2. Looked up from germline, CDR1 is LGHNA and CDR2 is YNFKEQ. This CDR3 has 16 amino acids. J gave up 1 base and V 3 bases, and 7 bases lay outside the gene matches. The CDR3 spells CASSHAPSGGQETQYF. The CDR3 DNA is TGTGCCAGCAGCCACGCCCCGAGCGGGGGCCAAGAGACCCAGTACTTC.

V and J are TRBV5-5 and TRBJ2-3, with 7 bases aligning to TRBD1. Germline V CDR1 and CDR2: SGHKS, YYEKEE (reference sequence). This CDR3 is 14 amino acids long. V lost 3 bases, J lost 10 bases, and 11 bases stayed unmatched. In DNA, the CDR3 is TGTGCCAGCAGCTCGGGGACAGCCCAGGTCGCGCAGTATTTT. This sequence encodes CASSSGTAQVAQYF. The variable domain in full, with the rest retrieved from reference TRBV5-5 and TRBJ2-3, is DAGVTQSPTHLIKTRGQQVTLRCSPISGHKSVSWYQQVLGQGPQFIFQYYEKEERGRGNFPDRFSARQFPNYSSELNVNALLLGDSALYLCASSSGTAQVAQYFGPGTRLTVL.

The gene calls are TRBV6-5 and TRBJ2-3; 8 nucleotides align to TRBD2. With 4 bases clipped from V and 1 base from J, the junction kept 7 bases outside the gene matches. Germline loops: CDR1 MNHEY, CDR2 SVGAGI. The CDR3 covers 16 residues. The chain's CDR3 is CASSFQSGSGTDTQYF. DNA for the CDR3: TGTGCCAGCAGTTTTCAAAGCGGGAGCGGCACAGATACGCAGTATTTT.

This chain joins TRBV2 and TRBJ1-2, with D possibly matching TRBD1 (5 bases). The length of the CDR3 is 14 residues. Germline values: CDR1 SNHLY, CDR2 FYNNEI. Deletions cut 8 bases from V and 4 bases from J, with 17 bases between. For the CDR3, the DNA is TGTGCCAGCCCCGCCCGGCCAAGGGGCTATGGCTACACCTTC. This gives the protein CASPARPRGYGYTF.

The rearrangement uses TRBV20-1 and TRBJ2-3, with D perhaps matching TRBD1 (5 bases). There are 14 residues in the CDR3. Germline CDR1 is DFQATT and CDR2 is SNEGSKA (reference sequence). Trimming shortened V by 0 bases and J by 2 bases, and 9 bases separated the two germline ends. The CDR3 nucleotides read TGCAGTGCTAGAGATCGACAGCTCACAGATACGCAGTATTTT. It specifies CSARDRQLTDTQYF.

Here the CDR3 reads CASSLLYAQESYEQYF. The CDR3 DNA is TGCGCCAGCAGCCTGCTCTACGCACAAGAGTCCTACGAGCAGTACTTC. V usage is TRBV4-1 and J usage is TRBJ2-7; D is unclear. This CDR3 comprises 16 residues. CDR1 is MGHRA and CDR2 is YSYEKL in the germline V gene. Trimming took off 4 bases at V and 1 base at J, with 17 bases between the two ends.

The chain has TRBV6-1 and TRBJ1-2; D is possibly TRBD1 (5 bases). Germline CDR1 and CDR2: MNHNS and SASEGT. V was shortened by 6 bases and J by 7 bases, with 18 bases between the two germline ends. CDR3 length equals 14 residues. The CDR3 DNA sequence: TGTGCCAGCAGCCTAAGTCGAGGGGTTGCTGGCTACACCTTC. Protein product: CASSLSRGVAGYTF.

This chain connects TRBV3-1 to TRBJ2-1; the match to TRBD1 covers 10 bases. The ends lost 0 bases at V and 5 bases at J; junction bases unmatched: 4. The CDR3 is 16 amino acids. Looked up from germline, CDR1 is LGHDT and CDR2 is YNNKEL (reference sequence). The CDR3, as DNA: TGTGCCAGCAGCCAAGAGGGACAGGGGATTAACAATGAGCAGTTCTTC. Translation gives CASSQEGQGINNEQFF.

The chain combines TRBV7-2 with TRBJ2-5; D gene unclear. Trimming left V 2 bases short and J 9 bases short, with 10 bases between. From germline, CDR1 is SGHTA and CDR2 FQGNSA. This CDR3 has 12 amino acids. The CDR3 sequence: CASSLSDGAQYF. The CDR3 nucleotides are TGTGCCAGCAGCTTATCGGATGGGGCCCAGTACTTC.

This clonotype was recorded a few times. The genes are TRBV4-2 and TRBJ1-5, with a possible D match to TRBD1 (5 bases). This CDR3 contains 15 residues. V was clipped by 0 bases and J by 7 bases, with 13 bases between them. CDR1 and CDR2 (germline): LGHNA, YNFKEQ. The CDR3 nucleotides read TGTGCCAGCAGCCAAGATAGGAGGGGAGGACAGCCCCAGCATTTT. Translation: CASSQDRRGGQPQHF.

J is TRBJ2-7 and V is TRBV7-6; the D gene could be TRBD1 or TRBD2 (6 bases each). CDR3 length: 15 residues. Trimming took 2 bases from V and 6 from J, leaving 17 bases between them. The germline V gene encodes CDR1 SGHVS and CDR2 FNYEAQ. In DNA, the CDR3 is TGTGCCAGCAGCTTATCGGGGGCCCCCCCAGCCGAGCAGTACTTC. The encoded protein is CASSLSGAPPAEQYF.

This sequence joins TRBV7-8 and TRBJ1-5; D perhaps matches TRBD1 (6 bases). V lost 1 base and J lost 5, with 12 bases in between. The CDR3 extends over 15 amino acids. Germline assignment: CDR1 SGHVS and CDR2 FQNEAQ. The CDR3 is CASSLGGAWDQPQHF. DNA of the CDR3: TGTGCCAGCAGCTTAGGGGGGGCCTGGGATCAGCCCCAGCATTTT.

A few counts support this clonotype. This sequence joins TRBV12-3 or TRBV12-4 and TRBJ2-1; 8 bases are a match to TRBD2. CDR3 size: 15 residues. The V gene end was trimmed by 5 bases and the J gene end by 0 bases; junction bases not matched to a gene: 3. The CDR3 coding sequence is TGTGCCAGCAGTCTAAGCGGGGGCTCCTACAATGAGCAGTTCTTC. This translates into CASSLSGGSYNEQFF.

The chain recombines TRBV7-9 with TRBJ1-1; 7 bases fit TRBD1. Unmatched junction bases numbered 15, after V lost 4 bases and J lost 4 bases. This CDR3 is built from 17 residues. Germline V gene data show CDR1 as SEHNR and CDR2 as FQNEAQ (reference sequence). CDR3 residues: CASSSPGGSLTGTEAFF. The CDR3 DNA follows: TGTGCCAGCAGCTCCCCAGGGGGATCCCTGACCGGCACTGAAGCTTTCTTT. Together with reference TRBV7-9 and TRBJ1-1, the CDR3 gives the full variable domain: DTGVSQNPRHKITKRGQNVTFRCDPISEHNRLYWYRQTLGQGPEFLTYFQNEAQLEKSRLLSDRFSAERPKGSFSTLEIQRTEQGDSAMYLCASSSPGGSLTGTEAFFGQGTRLTVV.

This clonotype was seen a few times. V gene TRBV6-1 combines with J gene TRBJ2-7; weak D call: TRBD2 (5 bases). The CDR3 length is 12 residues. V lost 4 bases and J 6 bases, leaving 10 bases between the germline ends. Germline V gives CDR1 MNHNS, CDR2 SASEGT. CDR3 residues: CASSGLGSEQYF. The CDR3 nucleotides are TGTGCCAGCAGTGGTCTTGGGAGCGAGCAGTACTTC.

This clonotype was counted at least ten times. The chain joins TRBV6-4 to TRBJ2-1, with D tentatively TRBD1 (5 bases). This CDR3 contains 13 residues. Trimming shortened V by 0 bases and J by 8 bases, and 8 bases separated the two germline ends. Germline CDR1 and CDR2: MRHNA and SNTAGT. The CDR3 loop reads CASSDSGVHEQFF. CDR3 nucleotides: TGTGCCAGCAGTGACTCAGGGGTCCATGAGCAGTTCTTC.

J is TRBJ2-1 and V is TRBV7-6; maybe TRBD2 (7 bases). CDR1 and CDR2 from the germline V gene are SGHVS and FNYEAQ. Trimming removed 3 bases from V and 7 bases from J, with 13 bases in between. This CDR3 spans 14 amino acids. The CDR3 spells CASSLPGGRNEQFF. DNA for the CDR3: TGTGCCAGCAGCTTGCCCGGGGGGCGAAATGAGCAGTTCTTC.

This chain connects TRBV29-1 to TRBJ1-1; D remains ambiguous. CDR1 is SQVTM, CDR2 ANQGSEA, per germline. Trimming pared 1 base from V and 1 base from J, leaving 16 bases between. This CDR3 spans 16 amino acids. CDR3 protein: CSVEGERILGNTEAFF. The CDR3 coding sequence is TGCAGCGTTGAAGGCGAACGTATCTTGGGGAACACTGAAGCTTTCTTT.

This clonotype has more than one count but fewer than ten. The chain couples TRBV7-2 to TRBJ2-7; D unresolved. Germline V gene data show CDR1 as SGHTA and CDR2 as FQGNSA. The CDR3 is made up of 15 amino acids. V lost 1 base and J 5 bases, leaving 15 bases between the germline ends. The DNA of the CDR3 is TGTGCCAGCAGCTTAGGTTGGTCTCCCGCAGACGAGCAGTACTTC. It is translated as CASSLGWSPADEQYF.

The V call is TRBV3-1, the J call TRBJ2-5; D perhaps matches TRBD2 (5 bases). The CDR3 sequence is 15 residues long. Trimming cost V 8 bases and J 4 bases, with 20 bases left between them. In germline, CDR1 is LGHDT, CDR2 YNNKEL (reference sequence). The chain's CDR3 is CASRWTRGMGETQYF. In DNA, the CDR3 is TGTGCCAGCCGCTGGACGAGAGGGATGGGAGAGACCCAGTACTTC.

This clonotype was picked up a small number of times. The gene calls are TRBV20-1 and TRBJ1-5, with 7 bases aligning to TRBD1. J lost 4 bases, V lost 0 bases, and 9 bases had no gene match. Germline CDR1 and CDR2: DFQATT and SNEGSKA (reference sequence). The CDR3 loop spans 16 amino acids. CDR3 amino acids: CSARDIKGAGNQPQHF. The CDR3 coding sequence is TGCAGTGCTAGAGATATTAAGGGGGCAGGGAATCAGCCCCAGCATTTT.

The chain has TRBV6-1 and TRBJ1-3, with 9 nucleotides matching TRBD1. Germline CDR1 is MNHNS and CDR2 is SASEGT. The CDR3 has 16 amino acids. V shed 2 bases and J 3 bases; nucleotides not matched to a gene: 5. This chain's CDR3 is CASSELTGGYGNTIYF. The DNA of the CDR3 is TGTGCCAGCAGTGAATTGACAGGGGGTTATGGAAACACCATATATTTT.